Sequencing of this T cell receptor beta chain was carried out in a study of spatial heterogeneity in lung cancer. Time point reported: sample taken at primary tumor resection. Researchers sequenced whole RNA taken from tumor, nontumor lung or frozen PBMC without sorting. Germline V gene sequence: CDR1 GTSNPN, CDR2 SVGIG (reference sequence). V was clipped by 5 bases and J by 7 bases, with 13 bases between them. The CDR3 totals 12 residues. Each CDR3 protein is one row after TCRdb ran MiXCR on the 5' RACE reads. Among under 25,000 distinct CDR3 sequences listed, 5.5% to 7.5% were seen once. This clonotype was seen many times.

V is TRBV30 and J is TRBJ2-3; D remains ambiguous. Sequencing was performed on PBMCs, taken at surgery. The receptor comes from a male donor with early-stage non-small cell lung cancer. CDR3 protein: CAWRQDGHTQYF. The CDR3 nucleotides read TGTGCCTGGCGCCAAGACGGGCATACGCAGTATTTT.